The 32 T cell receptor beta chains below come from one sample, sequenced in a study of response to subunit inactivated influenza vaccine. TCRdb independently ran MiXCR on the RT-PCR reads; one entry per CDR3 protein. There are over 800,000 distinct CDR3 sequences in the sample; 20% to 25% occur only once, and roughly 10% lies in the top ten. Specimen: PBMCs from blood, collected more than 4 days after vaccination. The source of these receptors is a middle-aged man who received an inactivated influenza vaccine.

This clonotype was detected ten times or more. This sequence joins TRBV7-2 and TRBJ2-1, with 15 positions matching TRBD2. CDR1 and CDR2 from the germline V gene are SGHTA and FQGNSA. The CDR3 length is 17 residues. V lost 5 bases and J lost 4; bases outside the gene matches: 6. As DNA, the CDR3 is TGTGCCAGCAGCCGGACTAGCGGGGGGGGAATGTACAATGAGCAGTTCTTC. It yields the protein CASSRTSGGGMYNEQFF.

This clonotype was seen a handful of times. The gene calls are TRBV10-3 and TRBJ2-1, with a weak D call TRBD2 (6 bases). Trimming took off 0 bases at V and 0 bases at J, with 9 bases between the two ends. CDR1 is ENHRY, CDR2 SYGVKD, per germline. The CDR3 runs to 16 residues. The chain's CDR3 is CAISESGLYSYNEQFF. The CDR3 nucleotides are TGTGCCATCAGTGAGTCAGGACTATACTCCTACAATGAGCAGTTCTTC.

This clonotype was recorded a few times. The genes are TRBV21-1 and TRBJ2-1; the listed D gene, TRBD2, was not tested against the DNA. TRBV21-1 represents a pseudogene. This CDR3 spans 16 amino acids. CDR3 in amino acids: CASSKGGAGGWNEQFF. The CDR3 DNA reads TGTGCCAGCAGCAAAGGAGGAGCGGGAGGGTGGAATGAGCAGTTCTTC.

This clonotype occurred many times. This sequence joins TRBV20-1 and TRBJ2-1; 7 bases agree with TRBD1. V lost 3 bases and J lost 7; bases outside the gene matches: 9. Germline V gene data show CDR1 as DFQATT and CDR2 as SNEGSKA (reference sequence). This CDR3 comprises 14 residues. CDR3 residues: CSARGQTGSNEQFF. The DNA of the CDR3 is TGCAGTGCTAGGGGACAGACAGGGTCAAATGAGCAGTTCTTC.

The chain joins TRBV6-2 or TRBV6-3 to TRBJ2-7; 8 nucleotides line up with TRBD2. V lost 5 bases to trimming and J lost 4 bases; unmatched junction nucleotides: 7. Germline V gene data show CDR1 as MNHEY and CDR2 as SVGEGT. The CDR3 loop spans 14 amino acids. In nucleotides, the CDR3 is TGTGCCAGCAGTAATGGACTAGCTTCTTACGAGCAGTACTTC. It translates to CASSNGLASYEQYF.

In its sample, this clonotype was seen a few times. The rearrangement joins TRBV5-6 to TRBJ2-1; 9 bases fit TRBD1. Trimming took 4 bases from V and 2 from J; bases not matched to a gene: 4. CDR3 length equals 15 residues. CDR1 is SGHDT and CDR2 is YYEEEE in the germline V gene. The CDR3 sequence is CASSMGQGPYNEQFF. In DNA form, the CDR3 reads TGTGCCAGCAGCATGGGACAGGGTCCCTACAATGAGCAGTTCTTC.

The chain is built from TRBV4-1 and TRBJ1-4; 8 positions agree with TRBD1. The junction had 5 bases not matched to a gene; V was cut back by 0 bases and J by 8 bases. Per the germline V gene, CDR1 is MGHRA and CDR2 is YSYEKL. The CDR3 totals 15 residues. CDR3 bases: TGCGCCAGCAGCCAAGACGTGACAGGGGTAGAAAAACTGTTTTTT. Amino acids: CASSQDVTGVEKLFF.

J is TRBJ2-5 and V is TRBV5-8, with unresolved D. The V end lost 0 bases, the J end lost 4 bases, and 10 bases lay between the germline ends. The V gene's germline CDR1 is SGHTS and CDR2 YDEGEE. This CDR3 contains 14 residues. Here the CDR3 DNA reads TGTGCCAGCAGCTTGGGGGTTGCATTAGAGACCCAGTACTTC. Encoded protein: CASSLGVALETQYF.

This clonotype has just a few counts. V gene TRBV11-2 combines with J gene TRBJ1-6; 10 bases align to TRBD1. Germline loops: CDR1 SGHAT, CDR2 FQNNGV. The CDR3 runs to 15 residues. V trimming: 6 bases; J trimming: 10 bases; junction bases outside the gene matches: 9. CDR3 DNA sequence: TGTGCCAGCAGTCTCCGGGACAGGGGTAACTCACCCCTCCACTTT. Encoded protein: CASSLRDRGNSPLHF.

CDR3 loop: CASRPPGGRYYEQYF. The CDR3 region has the DNA TGTGCCAGCAGGCCCCCCGGGGGCAGGTATTACGAGCAGTACTTC. The rearrangement links TRBV6-1 to TRBJ2-7; D could derive from TRBD1 or TRBD2 (6 bases each). The CDR3 contains 15 residues. V lost 6 bases to trimming and J lost 4 bases, with 19 bases between them. CDR1 and CDR2 from the germline V gene are MNHNS and SASEGT.

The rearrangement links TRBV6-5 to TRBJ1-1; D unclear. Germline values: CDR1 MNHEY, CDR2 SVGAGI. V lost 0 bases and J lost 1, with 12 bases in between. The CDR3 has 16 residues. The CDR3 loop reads CASSYSLRIGNTEAFF. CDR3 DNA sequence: TGTGCCAGCAGTTACTCCCTACGGATCGGGAACACTGAAGCTTTCTTT.

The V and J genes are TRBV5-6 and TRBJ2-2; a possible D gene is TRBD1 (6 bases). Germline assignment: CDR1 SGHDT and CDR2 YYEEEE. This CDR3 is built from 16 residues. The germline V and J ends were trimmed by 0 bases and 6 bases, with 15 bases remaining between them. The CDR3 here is CASSLEGRTGSGELFF. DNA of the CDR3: TGTGCCAGCAGCTTGGAAGGGAGAACAGGGTCCGGGGAGCTGTTTTTT.

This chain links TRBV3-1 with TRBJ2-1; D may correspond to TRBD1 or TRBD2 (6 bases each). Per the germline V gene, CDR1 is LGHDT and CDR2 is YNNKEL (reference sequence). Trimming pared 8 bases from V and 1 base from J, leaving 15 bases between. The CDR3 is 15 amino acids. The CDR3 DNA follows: TGTGCCAGCGGGTCGGGGGCTGGGTCCTACAATGAGCAGTTCTTC. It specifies CASGSGAGSYNEQFF.

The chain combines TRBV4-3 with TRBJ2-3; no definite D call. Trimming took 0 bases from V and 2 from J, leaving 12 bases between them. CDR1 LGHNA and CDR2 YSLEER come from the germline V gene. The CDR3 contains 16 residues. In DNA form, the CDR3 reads TGCGCCAGCAGCCAAGATTCCTTTGGCCACACAGATACGCAGTATTTT. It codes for CASSQDSFGHTDTQYF.

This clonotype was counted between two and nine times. CDR3 bases: TGTGCCAGCAGCCTTGTACTAGTGAACGAGCAGTACTTC. Amino acids: CASSLVLVNEQYF. The chain links TRBV12-3 or TRBV12-4 to TRBJ2-7, with a possible D match to TRBD2 (5 bases). The germline V and J ends were trimmed by 6 bases and 5 bases, with 14 bases remaining between them. CDR3 size: 13 residues.

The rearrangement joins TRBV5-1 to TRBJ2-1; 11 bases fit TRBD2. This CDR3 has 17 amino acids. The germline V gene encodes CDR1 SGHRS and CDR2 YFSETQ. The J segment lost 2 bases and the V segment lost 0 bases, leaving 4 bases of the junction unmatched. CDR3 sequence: CASSLGGTSGTYNEQFF. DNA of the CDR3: TGCGCCAGCAGCTTGGGGGGGACTAGCGGTACCTACAATGAGCAGTTCTTC. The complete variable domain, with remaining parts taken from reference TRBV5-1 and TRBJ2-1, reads KAGVTQTPRYLIKTRGQQVTLSCSPISGHRSVSWYQQTPGQGLQFLFEYFSETQRNKGNFPGRFSGRQFSNSRSEMNVSTLELGDSALYLCASSLGGTSGTYNEQFFGPGTRLTVL.

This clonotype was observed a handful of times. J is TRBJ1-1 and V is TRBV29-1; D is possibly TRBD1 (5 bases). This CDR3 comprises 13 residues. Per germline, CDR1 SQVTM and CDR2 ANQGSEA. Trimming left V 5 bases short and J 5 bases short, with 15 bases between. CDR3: CSVQGQGGTEAFF. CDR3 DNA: TGCAGCGTTCAAGGGCAGGGAGGTACTGAAGCTTTCTTT.

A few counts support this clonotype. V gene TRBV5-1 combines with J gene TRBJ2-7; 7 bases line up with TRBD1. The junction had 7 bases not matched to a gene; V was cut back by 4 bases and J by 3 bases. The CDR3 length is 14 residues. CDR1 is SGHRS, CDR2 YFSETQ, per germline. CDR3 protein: CASSNRDSVYEQYF. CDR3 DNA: TGCGCCAGCAGCAACCGGGACAGCGTCTACGAGCAGTACTTC.

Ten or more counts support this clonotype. This CDR3 is CASSYGTSGAVEQFF. DNA of the CDR3: TGTGCCAGCAGTTACGGGACTAGCGGGGCGGTTGAGCAGTTCTTC. The chain uses TRBV12-3 or TRBV12-4 and TRBJ2-1, with 13 bases that match TRBD2. The ends lost 4 bases at V and 9 bases at J; junction bases unmatched: 6. The CDR3 totals 15 residues.

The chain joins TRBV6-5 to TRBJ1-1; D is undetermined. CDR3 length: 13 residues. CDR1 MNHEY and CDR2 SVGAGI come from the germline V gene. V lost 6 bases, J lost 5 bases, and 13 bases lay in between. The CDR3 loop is CASSYQAGTEAFF. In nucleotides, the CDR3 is TGTGCCAGCAGCTACCAGGCGGGGACTGAAGCTTTCTTT.

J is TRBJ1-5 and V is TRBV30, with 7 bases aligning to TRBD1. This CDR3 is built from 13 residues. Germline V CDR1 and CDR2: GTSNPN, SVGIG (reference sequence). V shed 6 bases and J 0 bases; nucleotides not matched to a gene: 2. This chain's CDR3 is CACGTDSNQPQHF. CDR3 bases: TGTGCCTGCGGGACAGATAGCAATCAGCCCCAGCATTTT.

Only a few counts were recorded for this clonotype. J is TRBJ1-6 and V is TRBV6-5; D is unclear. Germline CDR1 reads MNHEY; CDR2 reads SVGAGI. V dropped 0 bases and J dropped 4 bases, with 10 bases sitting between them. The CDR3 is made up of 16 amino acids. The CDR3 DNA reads TGTGCCAGCAGTTACTCGATTGTCAGATATAATTCACCCCTCCACTTT. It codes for CASSYSIVRYNSPLHF.

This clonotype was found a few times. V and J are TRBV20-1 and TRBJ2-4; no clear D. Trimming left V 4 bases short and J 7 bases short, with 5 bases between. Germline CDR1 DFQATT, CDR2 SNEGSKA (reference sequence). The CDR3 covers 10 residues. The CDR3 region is CSATRNIQYF. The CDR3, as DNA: TGCAGTGCTACACGGAACATTCAGTACTTC.

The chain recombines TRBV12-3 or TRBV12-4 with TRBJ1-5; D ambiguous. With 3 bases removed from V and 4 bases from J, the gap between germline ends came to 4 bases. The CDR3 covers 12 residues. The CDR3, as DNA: TGTGCCAGCAGTTTCCTTAATCAGCCCCAGCATTTT. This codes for CASSFLNQPQHF.

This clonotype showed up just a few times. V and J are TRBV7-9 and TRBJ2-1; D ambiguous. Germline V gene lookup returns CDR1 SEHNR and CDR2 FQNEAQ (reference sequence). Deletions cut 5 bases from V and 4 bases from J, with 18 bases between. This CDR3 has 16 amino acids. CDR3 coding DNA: TGTGCCAGCAGCACTCCTCCGGAGACTGTTTACAATGAGCAGTTCTTC. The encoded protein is CASSTPPETVYNEQFF.

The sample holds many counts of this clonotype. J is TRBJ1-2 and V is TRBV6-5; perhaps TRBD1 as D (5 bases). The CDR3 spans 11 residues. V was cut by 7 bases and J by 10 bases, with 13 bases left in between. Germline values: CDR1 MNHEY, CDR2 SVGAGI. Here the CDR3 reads CASNSRGFYTF. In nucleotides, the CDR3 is TGTGCCAGCAATTCGAGGGGATTCTACACCTTC.

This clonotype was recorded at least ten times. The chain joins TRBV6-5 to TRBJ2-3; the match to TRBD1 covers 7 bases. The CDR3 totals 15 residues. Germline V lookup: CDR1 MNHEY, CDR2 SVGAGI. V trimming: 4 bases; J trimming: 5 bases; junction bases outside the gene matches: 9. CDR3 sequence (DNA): TGTGCCAGCAGTTCACTGGCTGGGACAGAAGATACGCAGTATTTT. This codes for CASSSLAGTEDTQYF.

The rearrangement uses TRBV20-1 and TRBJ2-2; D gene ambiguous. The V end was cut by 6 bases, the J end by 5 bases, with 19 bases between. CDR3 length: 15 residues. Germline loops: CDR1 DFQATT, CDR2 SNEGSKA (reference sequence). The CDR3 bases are TGCAGTGCCCGACCAGCTGGCATGGGAACCGGGGAGCTGTTTTTT. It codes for CSARPAGMGTGELFF.

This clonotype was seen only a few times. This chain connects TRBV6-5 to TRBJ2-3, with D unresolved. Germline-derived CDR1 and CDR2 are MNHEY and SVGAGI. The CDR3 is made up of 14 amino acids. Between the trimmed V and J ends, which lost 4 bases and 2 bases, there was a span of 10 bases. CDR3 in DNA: TGTGCCAGCAGTTGGCGGAGCGCCACAGATACGCAGTATTTT. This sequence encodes CASSWRSATDTQYF.

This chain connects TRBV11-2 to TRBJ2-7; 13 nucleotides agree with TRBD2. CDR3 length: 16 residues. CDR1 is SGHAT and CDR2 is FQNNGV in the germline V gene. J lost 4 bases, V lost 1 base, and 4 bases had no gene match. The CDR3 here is CASSLATSGRTYEQYF. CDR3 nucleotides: TGTGCCAGCAGCTTAGCGACTAGCGGGAGGACGTACGAGCAGTACTTC.

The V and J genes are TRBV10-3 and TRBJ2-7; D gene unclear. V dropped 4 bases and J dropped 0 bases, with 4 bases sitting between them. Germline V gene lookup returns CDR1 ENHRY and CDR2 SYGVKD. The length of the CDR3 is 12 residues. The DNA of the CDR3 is TGTGCCATCAGTGTAAACTCCTACGAGCAGTACTTC. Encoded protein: CAISVNSYEQYF.

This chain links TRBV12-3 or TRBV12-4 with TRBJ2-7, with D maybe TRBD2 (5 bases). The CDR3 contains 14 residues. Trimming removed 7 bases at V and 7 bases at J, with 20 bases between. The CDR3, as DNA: TGTGCCAGCATTAAAACAGAGGGCTCGCCGGAGCAGTACTTC. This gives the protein CASIKTEGSPEQYF.